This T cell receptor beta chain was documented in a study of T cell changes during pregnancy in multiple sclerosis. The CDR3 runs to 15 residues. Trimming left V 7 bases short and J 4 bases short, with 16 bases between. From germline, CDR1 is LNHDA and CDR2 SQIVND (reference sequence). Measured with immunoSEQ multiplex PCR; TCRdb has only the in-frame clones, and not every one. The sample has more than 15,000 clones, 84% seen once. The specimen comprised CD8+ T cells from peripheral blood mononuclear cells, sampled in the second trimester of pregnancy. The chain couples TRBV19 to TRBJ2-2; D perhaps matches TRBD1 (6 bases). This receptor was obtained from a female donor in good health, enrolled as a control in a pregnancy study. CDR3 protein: CASTPLDSVTGELFF. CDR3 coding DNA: TGTGCCAGTACCCCATTGGACAGTGTCACCGGGGAGCTGTTTTTT.